This T cell receptor (beta chain) was sequenced for a study of cytomegalovirus exposure and HLA in healthy donors. Note on this clone: The antigen is undetermined.

General study points: The classifier reportedly diagnosed cytomegalovirus status with high sensitivity and specificity.

Profiled with immunoSEQ multiplex PCR; TCRdb holds only in-frame clones, not every one. The data show 100,000 to 150,000 clones, with roughly 87% seen just once and around 1.1% held by the top ten. CDR3 size: 15 residues. The V end lost 3 bases, the J end lost 1 base, and 12 bases lay between the germline ends. Looked up from germline, CDR1 is LGHNA and CDR2 is YSLEER. The chain joins TRBV4-3 to TRBJ1-1; perhaps TRBD1 as D (6 bases). Source material: PBMCs. The sequence derives from a woman between 18 and 30 years old in good health and CMV-seronegative. CDR3 in amino acids: CASSQYLTGNTEAFF. The CDR3 DNA sequence: TGCGCCAGCAGCCAGTACTTGACAGGGAACACTGAAGCTTTCTTT.